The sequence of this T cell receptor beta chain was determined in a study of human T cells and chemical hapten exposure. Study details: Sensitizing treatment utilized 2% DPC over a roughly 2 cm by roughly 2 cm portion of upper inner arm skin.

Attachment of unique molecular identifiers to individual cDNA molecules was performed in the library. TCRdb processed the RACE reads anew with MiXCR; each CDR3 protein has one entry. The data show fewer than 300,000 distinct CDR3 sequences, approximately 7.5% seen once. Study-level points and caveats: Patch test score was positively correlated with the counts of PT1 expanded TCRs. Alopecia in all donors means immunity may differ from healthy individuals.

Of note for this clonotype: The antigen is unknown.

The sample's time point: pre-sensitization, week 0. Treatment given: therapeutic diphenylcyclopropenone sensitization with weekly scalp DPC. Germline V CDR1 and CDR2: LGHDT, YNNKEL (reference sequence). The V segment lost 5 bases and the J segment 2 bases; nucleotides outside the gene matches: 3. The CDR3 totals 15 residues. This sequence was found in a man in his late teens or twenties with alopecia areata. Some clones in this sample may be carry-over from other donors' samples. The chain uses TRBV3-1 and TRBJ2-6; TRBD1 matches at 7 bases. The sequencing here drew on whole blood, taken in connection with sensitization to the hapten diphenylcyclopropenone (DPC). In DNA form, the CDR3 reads TGTGCCAGCAGCTTCACAGGGGCTGGGGCCAACGTCCTGACTTTC. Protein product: CASSFTGAGANVLTF.